This record concerns one T cell receptor beta chain sequence. Its antigen is still unknown. Treatment of the sample: around 19 received Ad26.COV2.S at low or high dose, single or two shots; 5 received placebo; per-sample allocation not given. Material that was analyzed had been drawn on day 63 after the first vaccine or placebo injection. The assay was immunoSEQ multiplex PCR, and TCRdb's table has in-frame clones only and misses some. Of more than 300,000 clones in the sample, around four fifths were seen once. Germline values: CDR1 GTSNPN, CDR2 SVGIG (reference sequence). V dropped 4 bases and J dropped 6 bases, with 21 bases sitting between them. There are 16 residues in the CDR3. These data come from a study of Ad26.COV2.S vaccination and SARS-CoV-2 variants. Study-wide background: In the study, Ad26.COV2.S was injected intramuscularly once, or twice 56 days apart.

General study points: After vaccination, substantial breadth of spike-specific CD8+ and CD4+ responses was reported.

The input for sequencing was peripheral blood, taken in a trial of Ad26.COV2.S vaccine versus placebo. The chain is built from TRBV30 and TRBJ1-4; D gene ambiguous. This clonotype originated in a person aged 18-60 years who received the Ad26.COV2.S COVID-19 vaccine or a placebo. This chain's CDR3 is CAWNSGSFSRDEKLFF. CDR3 DNA: TGTGCCTGGAATTCCGGGAGTTTCTCCCGAGATGAAAAACTGTTTTTT.